This TCR beta chain was documented in a study of T cells expressing NK-cell markers. Overall study: Among the eight sequenced donors, seven tested HCMV-seropositive and one tested seronegative.

5'RACE template switching built TCR beta cDNA with unique molecular identifiers. TCRdb reprocessed the 5' RACE reads; each CDR3 protein has one entry and no DNA is given. The table lists about 430,000 distinct CDR3 sequences, with roughly 1.4% in the top ten. Per the germline V gene, CDR1 is LGHDT and CDR2 is YNNKEL (reference sequence). The CDR3 extends over 12 amino acids. The chain uses TRBV3-1 and TRBJ1-1. The clonotype was recovered from a woman between 45 and 60 years old in good health. Sequencing was done on a sample of blood T cells: a sorted CD56 or NKG2C T cell subset, CD4+ or CD8+ T cells, or bulk PBMC T cells (not recorded which). The CDR3 here is CASSPRDTEAFF.